This TCR beta chain was retrieved from a study of T cell repertoires in cytomegalovirus infection. Study-level information: An indication of both CMV infection and matching HLA type came from public TCR beta signatures.

The study's findings and limits: What dominated the ex vivo response were HLA-C-restricted CMV-specific TCR beta clonotypes. Frequencies of public TCR beta families were cumulated, and this identified carriers of CMV plus the relevant HLA.

The CDR3 totals 16 residues. Trimming removed 6 bases from V and 7 bases from J; junction bases left unmatched: 7. This clonotype was counted ten times or more. The antigen is unknown. In TCRdb, the reads were re-called with MiXCR into one record per CDR3 protein. Of approximately 550,000 distinct CDR3 sequences listed, 15% to 20% are singletons. This chain connects TRBV12-3 or TRBV12-4 to TRBJ2-6; 12 nucleotides agree with TRBD1. This clonotype was sampled from a human donor in good health (CMV status not recorded). Some clones in this sample may be carry-over from other donors' samples. The sequenced material came from CD8+ T cells from PBMCs. CDR3 nucleotides: TGTGCCAGCAGAGGGGACAGGGGGCTCTTCGCCAACGTCCTGACTTTC. Translating gives CASRGDRGLFANVLTF.